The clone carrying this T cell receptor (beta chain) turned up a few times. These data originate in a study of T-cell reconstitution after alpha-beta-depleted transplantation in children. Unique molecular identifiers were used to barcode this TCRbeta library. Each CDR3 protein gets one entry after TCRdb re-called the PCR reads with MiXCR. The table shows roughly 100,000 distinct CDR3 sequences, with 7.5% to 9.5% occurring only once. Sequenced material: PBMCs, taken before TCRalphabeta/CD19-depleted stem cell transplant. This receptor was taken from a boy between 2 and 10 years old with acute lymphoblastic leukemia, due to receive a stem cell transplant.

As DNA, the CDR3 is TGTGCCAGCATCGGCGGGGGGTGGACTGAAGCTTTCTTT. Translated: CASIGGGWTEAFF. The genes are TRBV3-1 and TRBJ1-1; tentatively, D is TRBD1 (5 bases). Germline CDR1 LGHDT, CDR2 YNNKEL (reference sequence). Trimming removed 7 bases at V and 5 bases at J, with 14 bases between. The CDR3 consists of 13 residues.